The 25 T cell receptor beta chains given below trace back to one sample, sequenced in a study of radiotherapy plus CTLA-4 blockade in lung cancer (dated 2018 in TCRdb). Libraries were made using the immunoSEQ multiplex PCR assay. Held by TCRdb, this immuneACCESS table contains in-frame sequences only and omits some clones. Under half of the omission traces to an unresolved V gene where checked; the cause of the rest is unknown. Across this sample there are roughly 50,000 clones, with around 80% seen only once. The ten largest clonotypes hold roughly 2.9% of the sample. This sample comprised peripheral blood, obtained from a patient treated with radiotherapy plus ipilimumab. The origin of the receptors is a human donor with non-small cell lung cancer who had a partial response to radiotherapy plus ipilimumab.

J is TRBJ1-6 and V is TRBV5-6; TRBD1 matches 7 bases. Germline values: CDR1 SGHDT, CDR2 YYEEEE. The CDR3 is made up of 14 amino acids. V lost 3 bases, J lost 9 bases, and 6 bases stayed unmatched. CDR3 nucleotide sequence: TGTGCCAGCAGCTCGGGACAGTCCGTTTCACCCCTCCACTTT. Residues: CASSSGQSVSPLHF.

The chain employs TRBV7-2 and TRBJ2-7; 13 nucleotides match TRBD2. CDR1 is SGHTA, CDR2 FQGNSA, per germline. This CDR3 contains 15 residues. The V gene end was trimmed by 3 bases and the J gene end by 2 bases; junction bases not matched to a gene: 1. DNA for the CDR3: TGTGCCAGCAGCTTGACTAGCGGGGGGACCTACGAGCAGTACTTC. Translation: CASSLTSGGTYEQYF.

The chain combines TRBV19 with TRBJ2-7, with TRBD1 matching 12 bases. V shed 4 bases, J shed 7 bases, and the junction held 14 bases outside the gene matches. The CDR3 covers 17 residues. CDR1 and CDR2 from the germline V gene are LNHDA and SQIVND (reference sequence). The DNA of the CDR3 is TGTGCCAGTAGTAGTCCGCCGGGACAGGGGGCTTCAAGTGAGCAGTACTTC. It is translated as CASSSPPGQGASSEQYF. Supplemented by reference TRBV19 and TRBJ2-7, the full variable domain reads DGGITQSPKYLFRKEGQNVTLSCEQNLNHDAMYWYRQDPGQGLRLIYYSQIVNDFQKGDIAEGYSVSREKKESFPLTVTSAQKNPTAFYLCASSSPPGQGASSEQYFGPGTRLTVT.

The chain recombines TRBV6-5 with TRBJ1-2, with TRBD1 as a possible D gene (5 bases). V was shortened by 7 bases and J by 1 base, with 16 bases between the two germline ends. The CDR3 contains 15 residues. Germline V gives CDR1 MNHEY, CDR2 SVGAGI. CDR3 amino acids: CASISSGDRNYGYTF. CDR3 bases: TGTGCCAGCATCTCTTCGGGGGATCGTAACTATGGCTACACCTTC.

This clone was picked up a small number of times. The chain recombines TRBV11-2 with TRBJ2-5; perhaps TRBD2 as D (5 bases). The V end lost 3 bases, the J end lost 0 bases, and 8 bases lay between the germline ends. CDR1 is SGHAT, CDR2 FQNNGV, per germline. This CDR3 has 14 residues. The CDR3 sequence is CASSFGEYQETQYF. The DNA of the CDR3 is TGTGCCAGCAGCTTCGGGGAGTACCAAGAGACCCAGTACTTC.

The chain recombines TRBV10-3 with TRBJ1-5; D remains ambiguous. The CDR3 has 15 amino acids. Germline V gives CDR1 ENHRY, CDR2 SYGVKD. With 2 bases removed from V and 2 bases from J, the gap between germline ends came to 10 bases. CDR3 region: CAISEGGSGNQPQHF. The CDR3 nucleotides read TGTGCCATCAGTGAGGGAGGGTCGGGCAATCAGCCCCAGCATTTT.

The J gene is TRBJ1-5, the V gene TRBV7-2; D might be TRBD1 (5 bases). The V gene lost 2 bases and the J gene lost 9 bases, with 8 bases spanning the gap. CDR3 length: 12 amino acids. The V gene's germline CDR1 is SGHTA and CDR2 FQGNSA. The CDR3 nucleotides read TGTGCCAGCAGCTTAATGGGGGGGCCCCAGCATTTT. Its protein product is CASSLMGGPQHF.

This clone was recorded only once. The CDR3, as DNA: TGCGCCAGCAGCACCGGGACAGGATCCTACAATGAGCAGTTCTTC. Translated: CASSTGTGSYNEQFF. The J gene is TRBJ2-1, the V gene TRBV4-1, with 8 bases fitting TRBD1. Looked up from germline, CDR1 is MGHRA and CDR2 is YSYEKL. This CDR3 contains 15 residues. V lost 5 bases to trimming and J lost 1 base; unmatched junction nucleotides: 4.

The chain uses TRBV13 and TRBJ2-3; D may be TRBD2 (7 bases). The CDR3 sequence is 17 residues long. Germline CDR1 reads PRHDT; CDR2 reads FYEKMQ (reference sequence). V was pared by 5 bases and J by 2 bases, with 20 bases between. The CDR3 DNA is TGTGCCAGCAGCAAGTGGGAGGCGGGGGCGCTCACAGATACGCAGTATTTT. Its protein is CASSKWEAGALTDTQYF.

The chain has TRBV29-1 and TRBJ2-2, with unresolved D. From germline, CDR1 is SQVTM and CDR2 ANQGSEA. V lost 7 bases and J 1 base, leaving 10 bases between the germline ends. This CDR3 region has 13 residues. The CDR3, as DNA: TGCAGCGCCGGGTCCTTGAACACCGGGGAGCTGTTTTTT. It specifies CSAGSLNTGELFF.

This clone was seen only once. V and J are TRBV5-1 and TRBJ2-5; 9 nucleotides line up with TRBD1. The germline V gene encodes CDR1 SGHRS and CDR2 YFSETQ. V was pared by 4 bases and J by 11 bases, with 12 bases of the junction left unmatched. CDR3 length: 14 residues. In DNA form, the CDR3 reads TGCGCCAGCAGCAGACGGACAGGGGAAGGAGAGCAGTACTTC. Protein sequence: CASSRRTGEGEQYF.

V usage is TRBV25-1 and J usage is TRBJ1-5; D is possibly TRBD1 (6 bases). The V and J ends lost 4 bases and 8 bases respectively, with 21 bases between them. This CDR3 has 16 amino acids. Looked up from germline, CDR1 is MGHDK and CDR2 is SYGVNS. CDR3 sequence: CASSGREGGEVKPQHF. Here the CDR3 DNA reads TGTGCCAGCAGTGGAAGGGAAGGGGGGGAAGTCAAGCCCCAGCATTTT.

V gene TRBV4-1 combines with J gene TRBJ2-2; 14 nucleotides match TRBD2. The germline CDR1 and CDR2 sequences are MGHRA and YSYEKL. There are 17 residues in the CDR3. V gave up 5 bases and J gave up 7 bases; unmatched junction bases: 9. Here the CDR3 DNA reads TGCGCCAGCAGCAAGAGACTAGCGGGGGGGCAGAACGGGGAGCTGTTTTTT. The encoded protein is CASSKRLAGGQNGELFF.

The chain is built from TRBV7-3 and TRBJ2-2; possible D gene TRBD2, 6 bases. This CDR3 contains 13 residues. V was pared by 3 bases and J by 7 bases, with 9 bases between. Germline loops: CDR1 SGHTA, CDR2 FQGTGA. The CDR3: CASSLGGSGELFF. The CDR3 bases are TGTGCCAGCAGCTTGGGGGGAAGCGGGGAGCTGTTTTTT.

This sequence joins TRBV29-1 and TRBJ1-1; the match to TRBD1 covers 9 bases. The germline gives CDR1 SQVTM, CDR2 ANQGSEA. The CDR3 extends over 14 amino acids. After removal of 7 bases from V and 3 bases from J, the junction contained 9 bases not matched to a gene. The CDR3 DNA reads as TGCAGCGCCCGGACAGGGGTAGGGTACACTGAAGCTTTCTTT. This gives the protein CSARTGVGYTEAFF.

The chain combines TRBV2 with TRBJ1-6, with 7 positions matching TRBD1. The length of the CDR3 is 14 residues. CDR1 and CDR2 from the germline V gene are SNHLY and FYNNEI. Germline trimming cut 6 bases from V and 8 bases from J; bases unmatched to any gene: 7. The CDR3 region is CASSGDSLDSPLHF. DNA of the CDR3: TGTGCCAGCAGCGGGGACAGTCTAGATTCACCCCTCCACTTT.

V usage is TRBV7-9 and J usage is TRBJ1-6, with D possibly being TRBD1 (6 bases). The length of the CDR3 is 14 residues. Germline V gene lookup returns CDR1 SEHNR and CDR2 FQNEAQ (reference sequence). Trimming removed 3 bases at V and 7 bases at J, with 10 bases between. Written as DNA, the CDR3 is TGTGCCAGCAGCTTTGGACAGACAAATTCACCCCTCCACTTT. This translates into CASSFGQTNSPLHF.

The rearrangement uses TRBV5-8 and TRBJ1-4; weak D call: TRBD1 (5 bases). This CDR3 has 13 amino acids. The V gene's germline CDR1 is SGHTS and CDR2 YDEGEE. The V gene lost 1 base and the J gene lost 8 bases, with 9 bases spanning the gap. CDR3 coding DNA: TGTGCCAGCAGCTTGACTTCAGGGGAAAAACTGTTTTTT. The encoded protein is CASSLTSGEKLFF.

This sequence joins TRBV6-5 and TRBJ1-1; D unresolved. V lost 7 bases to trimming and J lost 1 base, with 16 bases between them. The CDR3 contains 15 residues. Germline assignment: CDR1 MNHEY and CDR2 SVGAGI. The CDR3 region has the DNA TGTGCCAGCATCCCGATGGGCCCGGAGAACACTGAAGCTTTCTTT. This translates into CASIPMGPENTEAFF.

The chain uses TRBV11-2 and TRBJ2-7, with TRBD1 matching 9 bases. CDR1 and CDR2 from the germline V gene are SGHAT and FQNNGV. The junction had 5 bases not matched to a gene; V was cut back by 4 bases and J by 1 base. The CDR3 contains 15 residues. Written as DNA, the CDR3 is TGTGCCAGCAGCTCCACAGGGGGCGCTTCCTACGAGCAGTACTTC. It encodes CASSSTGGASYEQYF.

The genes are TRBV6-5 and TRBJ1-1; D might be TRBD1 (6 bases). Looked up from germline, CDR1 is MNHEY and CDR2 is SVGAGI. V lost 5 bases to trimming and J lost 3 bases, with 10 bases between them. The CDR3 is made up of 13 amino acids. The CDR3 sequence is CASSLGHYTEAFF. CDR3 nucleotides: TGTGCCAGCAGTCTGGGACACTACACTGAAGCTTTCTTT.

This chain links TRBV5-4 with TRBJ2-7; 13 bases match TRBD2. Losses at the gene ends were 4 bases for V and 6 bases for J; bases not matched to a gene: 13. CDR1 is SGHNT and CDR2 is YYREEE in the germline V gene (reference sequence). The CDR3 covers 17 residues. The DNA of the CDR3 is TGTGCCAGCAGCCCCTGGGGTCGACTAGCGGGGGGAGCCGAGCAGTACTTC. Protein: CASSPWGRLAGGAEQYF.

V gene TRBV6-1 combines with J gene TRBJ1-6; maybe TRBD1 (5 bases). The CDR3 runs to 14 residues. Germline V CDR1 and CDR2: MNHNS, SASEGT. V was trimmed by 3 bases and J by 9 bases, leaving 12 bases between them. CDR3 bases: TGTGCCAGCAGTGAGGGCAGGGTTATTTCACCCCTCCACTTT. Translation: CASSEGRVISPLHF.

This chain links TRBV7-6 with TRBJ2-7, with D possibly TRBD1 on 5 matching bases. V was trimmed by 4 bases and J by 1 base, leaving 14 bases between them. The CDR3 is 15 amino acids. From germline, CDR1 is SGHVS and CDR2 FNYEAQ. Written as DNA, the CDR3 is TGTGCCAGCAGCTCCGGAACAGGCTCTTCCTACGAGCAGTACTTC. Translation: CASSSGTGSSYEQYF.

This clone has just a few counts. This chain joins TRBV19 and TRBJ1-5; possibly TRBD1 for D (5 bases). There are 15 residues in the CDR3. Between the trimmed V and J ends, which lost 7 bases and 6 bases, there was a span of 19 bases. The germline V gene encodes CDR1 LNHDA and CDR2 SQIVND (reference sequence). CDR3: CASTQIGSRAQPQHF. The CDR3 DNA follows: TGTGCCAGTACCCAAATTGGTTCCAGGGCTCAGCCCCAGCATTTT.